These T cell receptor beta chains were read from a single sample in a study of lymphopenia after photon versus proton radiotherapy. The table came from immunoSEQ multiplex PCR; TCRdb's copy has only in-frame clones and leaves some out. The sample lists more than 20,000 clones, roughly four fifths occurring once. The source material was peripheral blood, sampled from a patient treated with photon-based radiotherapy. Receptors originate from a woman in her forties or fifties with pancreatic cancer. Both conserved end residues are part of each CDR3. The D gene is left open where the match is weak. Only part of the rows carry a size: once, few, many, or a class if the clone is expanded.

d_call: .; j_call: TRBJ2-2; v_call: TRBV2; clone_size: .; cdr3_aa: CASSERLRLGGELFF; cdr3_nt: TGTGCCAGCAGTGAAAGACTACGGCTCGGCGGGGAGCTGTTTTTT
d_call: .; j_call: TRBJ2-2; v_call: TRBV9; clone_size: .; cdr3_aa: CASSVTGVGGGTGELFF; cdr3_nt: TGTGCCAGCAGCGTAACTGGCGTGGGAGGAGGCACCGGGGAGCTGTTTTTT
d_call: TRBD2; j_call: TRBJ2-1; v_call: TRBV30; clone_size: .; cdr3_aa: CAWSLGLAAYNEQFF; cdr3_nt: TGTGCCTGGAGTCTAGGACTAGCGGCTTACAATGAGCAGTTCTTC
d_call: TRBD2; j_call: TRBJ2-7; v_call: TRBV6-6; clone_size: .; cdr3_aa: CASSYTSAFFYEQYF; cdr3_nt: TGTGCCAGCAGTTATACTAGCGCCTTTTTTTACGAGCAGTACTTC
d_call: TRBD1; j_call: TRBJ1-1; v_call: TRBV29-1; clone_size: .; cdr3_aa: CSYLTGFTEAFF; cdr3_nt: TGCAGCTACCTGACAGGGTTCACTGAAGCTTTCTTT
d_call: .; j_call: TRBJ2-1; v_call: TRBV29-1; clone_size: few; cdr3_aa: CSVQGTGTGSYNEQFF; cdr3_nt: TGCAGCGTCCAAGGGACGGGGACTGGTTCCTACAATGAGCAGTTCTTC
d_call: TRBD2; j_call: TRBJ2-3; v_call: TRBV7-2; clone_size: .; cdr3_aa: CASSLDYGLADEGDTQYF; cdr3_nt: TGTGCCAGCAGCTTAGATTATGGCCTAGCGGACGAGGGTGATACGCAGTATTTT
d_call: TRBD1; j_call: TRBJ1-2; v_call: TRBV25-1; clone_size: .; cdr3_aa: CASSESLSQGDHYGYTF; cdr3_nt: TGTGCCAGCAGTGAATCCCTTAGTCAGGGGGATCACTATGGCTACACCTTC
d_call: .; j_call: TRBJ2-7; v_call: TRBV5-6; clone_size: .; cdr3_aa: CASSSRASQFVFYEQYF; cdr3_nt: TGTGCCAGCAGCTCCCGGGCATCCCAATTCGTTTTCTACGAGCAGTACTTC
d_call: .; j_call: TRBJ2-1; v_call: TRBV13; clone_size: .; cdr3_aa: CASSLGRGIREQFF; cdr3_nt: TGTGCCAGCAGCTTAGGCCGTGGAATCCGGGAGCAGTTCTTC
d_call: .; j_call: TRBJ1-5; v_call: TRBV19; clone_size: .; cdr3_aa: CASSIGGARVSREPQHF; cdr3_nt: TGTGCCAGTAGTATAGGGGGGGCCCGGGTCTCGAGGGAGCCCCAGCATTTT
d_call: .; j_call: TRBJ1-1; v_call: TRBV27; clone_size: .; cdr3_aa: CASSPILGAEAFF; cdr3_nt: TGTGCCAGCAGTCCTATCCTGGGAGCTGAAGCTTTCTTT
d_call: .; j_call: TRBJ1-1; v_call: TRBV6-4; clone_size: once; cdr3_aa: CASSDSTGSKEAFF; cdr3_nt: TGTGCCAGCAGTGACTCGACGGGGTCGAAGGAAGCTTTCTTT
d_call: .; j_call: TRBJ2-1; v_call: TRBV30; clone_size: .; cdr3_aa: CAWADRNEQFF; cdr3_nt: TGTGCCTGGGCTGACAGGAATGAGCAGTTCTTC
d_call: .; j_call: TRBJ2-1; v_call: TRBV28; clone_size: .; cdr3_aa: CASSLGQGMNEQFF; cdr3_nt: TGTGCCAGCAGTTTGGGGCAGGGGATGAATGAGCAGTTCTTC
d_call: .; j_call: TRBJ2-5; v_call: TRBV20-1; clone_size: .; cdr3_aa: CSARDQETQYF; cdr3_nt: TGCAGTGCTAGAGATCAGGAGACCCAGTACTTC
d_call: TRBD1; j_call: TRBJ2-1; v_call: TRBV7-9; clone_size: .; cdr3_aa: CASTPRPGQDSYNEQFF; cdr3_nt: TGTGCCAGCACTCCCCGTCCGGGACAGGACTCCTACAATGAGCAGTTCTTC
d_call: .; j_call: TRBJ1-4; v_call: TRBV19; clone_size: .; cdr3_aa: CASSMGGNEKLFF; cdr3_nt: TGTGCCAGTAGTATGGGAGGTAATGAAAAACTGTTTTTT
d_call: .; j_call: TRBJ2-1; v_call: TRBV5-1; clone_size: .; cdr3_aa: CASRRGDSGDEQFF; cdr3_nt: TGCGCCAGCAGGCGCGGGGACAGCGGGGATGAGCAGTTCTTC
d_call: .; j_call: TRBJ2-7; v_call: TRBV7-2; clone_size: .; cdr3_aa: CASSLGGLSSYEQYF; cdr3_nt: TGTGCCAGCAGCTTAGGGGGTTTGAGCTCCTACGAGCAGTACTTC
d_call: TRBD2; j_call: TRBJ2-5; v_call: TRBV14; clone_size: .; cdr3_aa: CASSQERLAGGPGETQYF; cdr3_nt: TGTGCCAGCAGCCAAGAACGGCTAGCGGGAGGGCCGGGGGAGACCCAGTACTTC
d_call: .; j_call: TRBJ1-5; v_call: TRBV15; clone_size: .; cdr3_aa: CATSRGRVSNQPQHF; cdr3_nt: TGTGCCACCAGCAGGGGCAGGGTTAGCAATCAGCCCCAGCATTTT
d_call: TRBD1; j_call: TRBJ1-6; v_call: TRBV14; clone_size: few; cdr3_aa: CASSPRQGIRNSPLHF; cdr3_nt: TGTGCCAGCAGCCCGAGACAGGGGATAAGGAATTCACCCCTCCACTTT
d_call: TRBD1; j_call: TRBJ2-2; v_call: TRBV5-1; clone_size: few; cdr3_aa: CASSPVGQPTGELFF; cdr3_nt: TGCGCCAGCAGCCCGGTGGGACAGCCCACCGGGGAGCTGTTTTTT
d_call: TRBD1; j_call: TRBJ1-4; v_call: TRBV19; clone_size: .; cdr3_aa: CASRWTGSNEKLFF; cdr3_nt: TGTGCCAGTAGGTGGACAGGGAGTAATGAAAAACTGTTTTTT
d_call: .; j_call: TRBJ2-7; v_call: TRBV9; clone_size: .; cdr3_aa: CASSLGAASAFDEQYF; cdr3_nt: TGTGCCAGCAGCCTAGGCGCGGCTAGCGCATTCGACGAGCAGTACTTC
d_call: .; j_call: TRBJ1-3; v_call: TRBV5-1; clone_size: once; cdr3_aa: CASSLDTGGNTIYF; cdr3_nt: TGCGCCAGCAGCTTGGATACGGGTGGAAACACCATATATTTT
d_call: TRBD2; j_call: TRBJ2-3; v_call: TRBV28; clone_size: .; cdr3_aa: CASSLPSGRITDTQYF; cdr3_nt: TGTGCCAGCAGTTTGCCTAGCGGCAGGATCACAGATACGCAGTATTTT
d_call: .; j_call: TRBJ1-5; v_call: TRBV2; clone_size: few; cdr3_aa: CASSGDGQDVPQHF; cdr3_nt: TGTGCCAGCAGTGGAGATGGGCAGGACGTCCCCCAGCATTTT
d_call: .; j_call: TRBJ1-5; v_call: TRBV27; clone_size: few; cdr3_aa: CASSLGQGSQPQHF; cdr3_nt: TGTGCCAGCAGTTTAGGGCAGGGGTCCCAGCCCCAGCATTTT
d_call: .; j_call: TRBJ2-5; v_call: TRBV30; clone_size: .; cdr3_aa: CAWREGGKTQYF; cdr3_nt: TGTGCCTGGCGAGAGGGGGGAAAAACCCAGTACTTC
d_call: TRBD1; j_call: TRBJ1-1; v_call: TRBV7-2; clone_size: .; cdr3_aa: CASSFGTGARNTEAFF; cdr3_nt: TGTGCCAGCAGCTTCGGGACAGGGGCTAGGAACACTGAAGCTTTCTTT
d_call: .; j_call: TRBJ1-4; v_call: TRBV6-6; clone_size: .; cdr3_aa: CASRFPDHGEKLFF; cdr3_nt: TGTGCCAGTAGATTTCCTGACCACGGTGAAAAACTGTTTTTT
d_call: TRBD1; j_call: TRBJ1-4; v_call: TRBV7-9; clone_size: .; cdr3_aa: CASSSTKTGKAELFF; cdr3_nt: TGTGCCAGCAGCTCCACAAAGACAGGGAAGGCGGAACTGTTTTTT
d_call: TRBD1; j_call: TRBJ2-2; v_call: TRBV2; clone_size: .; cdr3_aa: CASSELGDRGLDTGELFF; cdr3_nt: TGTGCCAGCAGTGAACTTGGGGACAGGGGGCTCGACACCGGGGAGCTGTTTTTT
d_call: TRBD2; j_call: TRBJ2-3; v_call: TRBV5-1; clone_size: .; cdr3_aa: CASSERERDTQYF; cdr3_nt: TGCGCCAGCAGCGAGCGGGAGAGGGATACGCAGTATTTT
d_call: TRBD1; j_call: TRBJ1-4; v_call: TRBV5-8; clone_size: .; cdr3_aa: CASSSGQGSEKLFF; cdr3_nt: TGTGCCAGCAGCTCCGGACAGGGGAGCGAAAAACTGTTTTTT
d_call: TRBD1; j_call: TRBJ2-2; v_call: TRBV4-1; clone_size: .; cdr3_aa: CASSHTPGQANTGELFF; cdr3_nt: TGCGCCAGCAGCCACACGCCGGGACAGGCGAACACCGGGGAGCTGTTTTTT
d_call: .; j_call: TRBJ1-2; v_call: TRBV5-3; clone_size: once; cdr3_aa: CARSLVAAPRHTYGYTF; cdr3_nt: TGTGCCAGAAGCTTGGTGGCAGCCCCGCGCCACACATATGGCTACACCTTC